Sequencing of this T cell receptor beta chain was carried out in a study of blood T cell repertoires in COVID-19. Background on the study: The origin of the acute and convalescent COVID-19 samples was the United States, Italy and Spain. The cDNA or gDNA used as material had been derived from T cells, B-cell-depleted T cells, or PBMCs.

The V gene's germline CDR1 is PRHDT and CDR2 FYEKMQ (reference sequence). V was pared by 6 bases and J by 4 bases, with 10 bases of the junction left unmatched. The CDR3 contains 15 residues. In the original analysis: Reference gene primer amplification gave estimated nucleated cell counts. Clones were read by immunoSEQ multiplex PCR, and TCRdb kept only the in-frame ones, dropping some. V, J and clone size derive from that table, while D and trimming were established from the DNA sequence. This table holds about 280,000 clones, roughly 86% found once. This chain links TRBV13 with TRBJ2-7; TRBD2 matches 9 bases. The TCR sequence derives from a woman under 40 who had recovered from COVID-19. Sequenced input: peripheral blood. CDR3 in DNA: TGTGCCAGCAGTTATAGCGCGGGGGGGCCATACGAGCAGTACTTC. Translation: CASSYSAGGPYEQYF.